These 21 T cell receptor beta chains share one sample of origin, sequenced in a study of regulatory T cells in long-lasting Graves disease. Time point reported: newly diagnosed GD, antithyroid drugs for less than 3 months. From PBMCs, RNA was extracted and then used to make the TCR library. CDR3 regions were amplified by Arm-PCR using iRepertoire HTBI primers to build TCR beta libraries. From the multiplex PCR reads, TCRdb called clonotypes with MiXCR, one entry per CDR3 protein. This table holds roughly 400,000 distinct CDR3 sequences, 15% found once. These same data were also listed under a study on T cells in Graves' hyperthyroidism and ophthalmopathy.

The sample in question was peripheral blood mononuclear cells (PBMCs), obtained at new diagnosis, from a patient treated with antithyroid drugs. Receptor source: a woman between 40 and 50 years old with Graves disease.

The chain couples TRBV20-1 to TRBJ2-7; D not certain. The CDR3 runs 11 residues. In germline, CDR1 is DFQATT, CDR2 SNEGSKA (reference sequence). Trimming pared 6 bases from V and 0 bases from J, leaving 6 bases between. The CDR3 DNA reads as TGCAGTGCCATGATCTCCTACGAGCAGTACTTC. Translation: CSAMISYEQYF.

This clonotype was seen only a few times. This chain links TRBV4-2 with TRBJ2-7; 8 bases map to TRBD1. V shed 0 bases and J 1 base; nucleotides not matched to a gene: 5. The CDR3 covers 16 residues. CDR1 is LGHNA and CDR2 is YNFKEQ in the germline V gene. In DNA, the CDR3 is TGTGCCAGCAGCCAAGACCCGGGACAGGTGTCCTACGAGCAGTACTTC. It encodes CASSQDPGQVSYEQYF.

A note on this clonotype: A far larger clone is a single base away, which makes a read error likely. The chain couples TRBV12-3 or TRBV12-4 to TRBJ2-1, with D unresolved. CDR3 length: 13 residues. Deletions cut 6 bases from V and 10 bases from J, with 16 bases between. In DNA form, the CDR3 reads TGTGCCAGCAGCCCGTCTCTAGGGTACGAGCAGTTCTTC. Translation gives CASSPSLGYEQFF.

This clonotype has a count of ten or more. DNA of the CDR3: TGCAGCGTAACCGGGACAGGGGGTAGGAAAGAGACCCAGTACTTC. Its translation is CSVTGTGGRKETQYF. V and J are TRBV29-1 and TRBJ2-5, with 11 bases fitting TRBD1. The CDR3 covers 15 residues. Germline V lookup: CDR1 SQVTM, CDR2 ANQGSEA. J gave up 3 bases and V 6 bases, and 9 bases lay outside the gene matches. The full variable domain, rest sourced from reference TRBV29-1 and TRBJ2-5, is SAVISQKPSRDICQRGTSLTIQCQVDSQVTMMFWYRQQPGQSLTLIATANQGSEATYESGFVIDKFPISRPNLTFSTLTVSNMSPEDSSIYLCSVTGTGGRKETQYFGPGTRLLVL.

This clonotype was found a few times. Possible read error: a much larger clone is one base away. The rearrangement joins TRBV3-1 to TRBJ1-1; D might be TRBD1 (5 bases). Germline CDR1 is LGHDT and CDR2 is YNNKEL (reference sequence). The CDR3 length is 13 residues. V shed 5 bases and J shed 0 bases, with 7 bases lying between them. CDR3 loop: CASSARVNTEAFF. In nucleotides, the CDR3 is TGTGCCAGCAGCGCCAGGGTGAACACTGAAGCTTTCTTT.

This clonotype appeared a few times. The chain is built from TRBV5-1 and TRBJ1-5; no firm D call. Germline V gene data show CDR1 as SGHRS and CDR2 as YFSETQ. Trimming pared 4 bases from V and 6 bases from J, leaving 14 bases between. The CDR3 consists of 14 residues. CDR3 region: CASSPYKTGQPQHF. The CDR3 DNA is TGCGCCAGCAGCCCCTACAAGACGGGTCAGCCCCAGCATTTT.

This clonotype has ten or more counts. The gene calls are TRBV5-1 and TRBJ2-7; D not certain. This CDR3 is 14 amino acids long. V lost 0 bases and J 6 bases, leaving 13 bases between the germline ends. In germline, CDR1 is SGHRS, CDR2 YFSETQ. Written as DNA, the CDR3 is TGCGCCAGCAGCTTGGCTCCCTTCGAACGCGAGCAGTACTTC. It is translated as CASSLAPFEREQYF.

This clonotype was seen ten or more times. The chain has TRBV28 and TRBJ2-3, with 9 bases that match TRBD1. The CDR3 length is 16 residues. Germline CDR1 is MDHEN and CDR2 is SYDVKM. V dropped 5 bases and J dropped 2; count of bases not matched to a gene: 8. CDR3 amino acids: CASSPRGTGTTDTQYF. For the CDR3, the DNA is TGTGCCAGCAGTCCCCGAGGGACAGGGACCACAGATACGCAGTATTTT.

This sequence joins TRBV6-5 and TRBJ2-7; D is ambiguous. The CDR3 length is 13 residues. V was cut by 0 bases and J by 5 bases, with 8 bases left in between. Looked up from germline, CDR1 is MNHEY and CDR2 is SVGAGI. The CDR3 region is CASSYSTWDEQYF. CDR3 nucleotide sequence: TGTGCCAGCAGTTACTCGACTTGGGACGAGCAGTACTTC.

The chain links TRBV7-3 to TRBJ2-1; D is unresolved. The CDR3 loop spans 13 amino acids. Germline lookup yields CDR1 SGHTA and CDR2 FQGTGA. Deletions cut 0 bases from V and 6 bases from J, with 6 bases between. CDR3 coding DNA: TGTGCCAGCAGCTTAACGCCCAGCAATGAGCAGTTCTTC. It yields the protein CASSLTPSNEQFF.

This clonotype has more than one count but fewer than ten. CDR3 region: CASSLYRERDTQYF. In nucleotides, the CDR3 is TGTGCCAGCAGTTTGTACAGGGAGAGAGATACGCAGTATTTT. This chain uses TRBV12-3 or TRBV12-4 with TRBJ2-3; D might be TRBD1 (6 bases). The CDR3 has 14 amino acids. Deletions cut 3 bases from V and 5 bases from J, with 12 bases between.

This clonotype was counted at least ten times. V is TRBV20-1 and J is TRBJ2-3, with 10 positions matching TRBD1. J gave up 4 bases and V 0 bases, and 1 base lay outside the gene matches. The CDR3 extends over 14 amino acids. CDR1 is DFQATT and CDR2 is SNEGSKA in the germline V gene (reference sequence). In DNA, the CDR3 is TGCAGTGCTAGAGATGGACAGGGGGCAGATACGCAGTATTTT. This sequence encodes CSARDGQGADTQYF.

The CDR3 loop is CASSLSGGWYEQYF. DNA of the CDR3: TGTGCCAGCAGCTTATCGGGGGGCTGGTACGAGCAGTACTTC. This rearrangement joins TRBV7-2 to TRBJ2-7; maybe TRBD2 (7 bases). The V end lost 2 bases, the J end lost 4 bases, and 12 bases lay between the germline ends. There are 14 residues in the CDR3. Germline CDR1 SGHTA, CDR2 FQGNSA.

The chain joins TRBV29-1 to TRBJ2-7, with a tentative D call TRBD1 (5 bases). This CDR3 contains 13 residues. The germline V and J ends were trimmed by 0 bases and 3 bases, with 9 bases remaining between them. The V gene's germline CDR1 is SQVTM and CDR2 ANQGSEA. The DNA of the CDR3 is TGCAGCGTTGAAGAGGGGCAGAGCTACGAGCAGTACTTC. Encoded protein: CSVEEGQSYEQYF.

The V call is TRBV29-1, the J call TRBJ1-1; D possibly corresponds to TRBD1 (6 bases). This CDR3 is 13 amino acids long. V lost 4 bases to trimming and J lost 5 bases, with 14 bases between them. Germline lookup yields CDR1 SQVTM and CDR2 ANQGSEA. CDR3: CSVVVRGRTEAFF. The CDR3 DNA follows: TGCAGCGTTGTTGTCAGGGGTAGGACTGAAGCTTTCTTT.

This clonotype was recorded many times. The rearrangement links TRBV12-3 or TRBV12-4 to TRBJ2-7; D remains ambiguous. The germline V and J ends were trimmed by 2 bases and 3 bases, with 5 bases remaining between them. The CDR3 covers 12 residues. CDR3 region: CASSLIGYEQYF. DNA of the CDR3: TGTGCCAGCAGTTTAATAGGCTACGAGCAGTACTTC.

This clonotype occurred many times. The J gene is TRBJ2-5, the V gene TRBV20-1, with D perhaps matching TRBD1 or TRBD2 (6 bases each). The CDR3 runs to 14 residues. Looked up from germline, CDR1 is DFQATT and CDR2 is SNEGSKA (reference sequence). Trimming removed 1 base at V and 4 bases at J, with 13 bases between. The CDR3 sequence: CSARGVGGRETQYF. CDR3 nucleotides: TGCAGTGCTAGAGGGGTAGGGGGGCGAGAGACCCAGTACTTC.

There are many counts of this clonotype. The chain carries TRBV6-5 and TRBJ2-7, with D perhaps being TRBD1 or TRBD2 (5 bases each). The CDR3 runs 15 residues. The ends were cut back, 0 bases at V and 0 bases at J, with 9 bases in the middle. Looked up from germline, CDR1 is MNHEY and CDR2 is SVGAGI. CDR3 protein: CASSYSGEFSYEQYF. CDR3 bases: TGTGCCAGCAGTTACTCAGGGGAGTTCTCCTACGAGCAGTACTTC.

In its sample, this clonotype was seen a few times. The chain has TRBV3-1 and TRBJ2-7, with 8 bases identical to TRBD1. CDR1 and CDR2 (germline): LGHDT, YNNKEL (reference sequence). The CDR3 length is 13 residues. With 6 bases clipped from V and 5 bases from J, the junction kept 6 bases outside the gene matches. The chain's CDR3 is CASSGQGLHEQYF. CDR3 DNA: TGTGCCAGCAGTGGACAGGGTCTCCACGAGCAGTACTTC.

The chain links TRBV4-1 to TRBJ2-2; TRBD1 matches 8 bases. The germline gives CDR1 MGHRA, CDR2 YSYEKL. V trimming: 6 bases; J trimming: 6 bases; junction bases outside the gene matches: 12. The CDR3 spans 16 residues. As DNA, the CDR3 is TGCGCCAGCAGACCCCCCTCCAGGGGGCGCCCCGGGGAGCTGTTTTTT. Translated: CASRPPSRGRPGELFF.

This clonotype turned up a few times. This rearrangement joins TRBV6-1 to TRBJ2-1, with 10 nucleotides matching TRBD2. V was pared by 3 bases and J by 7 bases, with 15 bases of the junction left unmatched. The length of the CDR3 is 18 residues. The V gene's germline CDR1 is MNHNS and CDR2 SASEGT. CDR3 coding DNA: TGTGCCAGCAGTGATGCCCAGCGGGAGGGCTTAAAGGGGAATGAGCAGTTCTTC. Residues: CASSDAQREGLKGNEQFF.